This TCR beta chain appears in the sequencing data of a study of persistence of HIV-infected CD4 T cells. This was the immunoSEQ version 4 assay in survey mode. Here immunoSEQ multiplex PCR was the method, and the copy in TCRdb shows in-frame clones only, minus some. This table holds about 50,000 clones, approximately 72% found once. Remarks on this clone: The antigen is not known.

Cells were stimulated with CMV-infected fibroblast lysates at roughly 10 ug/mL. Memory cells lacking CD40L and CD69 with high CD45RO were sorted. Losses at the gene ends were 1 base for V and 2 bases for J; bases not matched to a gene: 2. CDR1 and CDR2 from the germline V gene are MGHRA and YSYEKL. The CDR3 contains 17 residues. The chain employs TRBV4-1 and TRBJ2-2; 12 nucleotides agree with TRBD2. This TCR derives from an adult man with HIV who was CMV-seropositive. The sequenced sample was CD4+ T cells sorted from PBMCs after approximately 20-hour stimulation, obtained from a patient who received antiretroviral therapy. The DNA for the CDR3 is TGCGCCAGCAGCCAAGCTAGCGGGGGGGCCAACACCGGGGAGCTGTTTTTT. Residues: CASSQASGGANTGELFF.